This T cell receptor (beta chain) originates from a study of identical twins. This clonotype was seen many times. Its antigen is still unknown. Template switching added a universal primer binding site, and final cDNA carried unique molecular identifiers. TCRdb re-called the 5' RACE reads through MiXCR, storing one row per CDR3 protein. Of about 690,000 distinct CDR3 sequences in the sample, over 5% are singletons; the top ten hold 1.5% to 2%. General study points: Models underestimated how often monozygotic twins shared out-of-frame TCR alpha. Weaker excess twin sharing was observed in beta out-of-frame sequences. Cord blood beta clonotypes present at high abundance carried fewer insertions; no such pattern appeared in memory repertoires.

Input material: naive T cells sorted from blood. This sequence originates from a man aged 18 to 29 in good health.

CDR3 in DNA: TGTGCCAGCAGCCCGGGACAGTCGTACAATGAGCAGTTCTTC. Encoded protein: CASSPGQSYNEQFF. The chain joins TRBV6-2 or TRBV6-3 to TRBJ2-1; TRBD1 matches 7 bases. CDR3 length equals 14 residues. V lost 6 bases and J lost 4; bases outside the gene matches: 6. Germline lookup yields CDR1 MNHEY and CDR2 SVGEGT.